This is a list of T cell receptor beta chains from one sample in a study of cytomegalovirus exposure and HLA in healthy donors. Clones were sequenced by immunoSEQ multiplex PCR, and TCRdb holds only the in-frame ones, with some missing. The data show some 130,000 clones, approximately 80% seen once. Sequencing was carried out using PBMCs. Source of these receptors: a male donor in good health and CMV-seronegative. Both conserved end residues are part of each CDR3. D genes are given only for firm matches. Rows give clone size only sometimes, using once, few, many, or a class for an expanded clone.

d_call,clone_size,j_call,v_call,cdr3_aa,cdr3_nt
TRBD2,NA,TRBJ2-3,TRBV5-1,CASSLGLAGGYTDTQYF,TGCGCCAGCAGCTTGGGGCTAGCGGGAGGATACACAGATACGCAGTATTTT
NA,NA,TRBJ2-7,TRBV27,CASSFGLKPLYF,TGTGCCAGCAGTTTTGGGCTGAAGCCCTTGTACTTC
NA,NA,TRBJ1-6,TRBV30,CAWTLRGGSLNSPLHF,TGTGCCTGGACCCTTCGGGGGGGAAGTTTAAATTCACCCCTCCACTTT
TRBD2,NA,TRBJ2-7,TRBV27,CASSDPSGGEYEQYF,TGTGCCAGCAGTGACCCTAGCGGGGGAGAGTACGAGCAGTACTTC
TRBD2,NA,TRBJ2-3,TRBV7-6,CASSLGLAGRVPYTQYF,TGTGCCAGCAGCTTAGGTTTAGCGGGAAGGGTTCCCTATACGCAGTATTTT
NA,few,TRBJ1-2,TRBV5-4,CASSPRQDVYGYTF,TGTGCCAGCAGCCCTCGACAGGATGTCTATGGCTACACCTTC
NA,NA,TRBJ2-3,TRBV7-3,CASSLSGLADTQYF,TGTGCCAGCAGCTTATCTGGACTGGCAGATACGCAGTATTTT
NA,NA,TRBJ2-3,TRBV14,CASSQKNIDLQNTDTQYF,TGTGCCAGCAGCCAAAAGAATATCGACCTCCAGAACACAGATACGCAGTACTTT
NA,NA,TRBJ2-7,TRBV2,CASSGLVPHEQYF,TGTGCCAGCAGTGGGCTAGTCCCCCACGAGCAGTACTTC
TRBD2,NA,TRBJ2-7,TRBV5-1,CASTGGVPNYEQYF,TGCGCCAGCACCGGGGGGGTTCCAAACTACGAGCAGTACTTC
NA,NA,TRBJ1-6,TRBV4-1,CASSHLGGSDNSPLHF,TGCGCCAGCAGCCACCTCGGGGGTAGTGATAATTCACCCCTCCACTTT
NA,NA,TRBJ2-5,TRBV6-6,CASSYGGTLQETQYF,TGTGCCAGCAGTTACGGGGGGACTTTACAAGAGACCCAGTACTTC
TRBD1,NA,TRBJ1-4,TRBV19,CASTTRQGHEKLFF,TGTGCCAGTACCACGAGACAGGGTCATGAAAAACTGTTTTTT
TRBD2,NA,TRBJ2-1,TRBV7-9,CASSLGRRGTSDNEQFF,TGTGCCAGCAGCTTAGGTCGGCGGGGGACTAGTGACAATGAGCAGTTCTTC
TRBD1,NA,TRBJ2-1,TRBV6-5,CASSYSGGYLYEQFF,TGTGCCAGCAGTTACTCAGGGGGCTATCTATATGAGCAGTTCTTC
NA,NA,TRBJ1-1,TRBV5-4,CASSFGLTEAFF,TGTGCCAGCAGCTTTGGACTCACTGAAGCTTTCTTT
TRBD2,NA,TRBJ2-1,TRBV7-2,CASSWLAGPYNEQFF,TGTGCCAGCAGCTGGCTAGCGGGCCCCTACAATGAGCAGTTCTTC
NA,NA,TRBJ1-5,TRBV19,CASSWGRWDQPQHF,TGTGCCAGTAGTTGGGGCAGGTGGGATCAGCCCCAGCATTTT
TRBD1,NA,TRBJ1-1,TRBV11-3,CASSLDNRGRAFF,TGTGCCAGCAGCTTAGATAACAGGGGACGAGCTTTCTTT
NA,NA,TRBJ2-7,TRBV6-1,CASSYEESYEQYF,TGTGCCAGCAGTTATGAGGAGTCCTACGAGCAGTACTTC